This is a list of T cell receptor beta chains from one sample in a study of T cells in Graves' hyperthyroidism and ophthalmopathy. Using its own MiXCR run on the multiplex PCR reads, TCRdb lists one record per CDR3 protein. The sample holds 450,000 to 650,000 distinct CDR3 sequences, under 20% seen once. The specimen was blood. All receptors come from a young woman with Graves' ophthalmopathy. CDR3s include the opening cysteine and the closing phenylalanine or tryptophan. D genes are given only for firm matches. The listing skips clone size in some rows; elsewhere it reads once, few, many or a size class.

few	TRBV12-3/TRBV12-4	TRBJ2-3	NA	TGTGCCAGCAGTTTCTCGACAGAGAATACGCAGTATTTT	CASSFSTENTQYF
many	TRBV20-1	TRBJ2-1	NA	TGCAGTGCTAGAGGGGGGCGGACCCCCTACAATGAGCAGTTCTTC	CSARGGRTPYNEQFF
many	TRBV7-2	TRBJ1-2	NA	TGTGCCAGCAGCTTAGGTGGCGGGGACAACTATGGCTACACCTTC	CASSLGGGDNYGYTF
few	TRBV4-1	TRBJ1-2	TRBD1	TGCGCCAGCAGCCAAGATTTTCGGGACAGGGTCGGCTACACCTTC	CASSQDFRDRVGYTF
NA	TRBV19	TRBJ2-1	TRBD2	TGTGCCAGTGACGGCGGGAGTCGGGCCAATGAGCAGTTCTTC	CASDGGSRANEQFF
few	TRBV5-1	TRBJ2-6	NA	TGCGCCAGCCGTCCCCACAGCTCTGGGGCCAACGTCCTGACTTTC	CASRPHSSGANVLTF
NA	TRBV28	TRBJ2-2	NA	TGTGCCAGCAGTTTTTCCAGTGTCTCCGGGGAGCTGTTTTTT	CASSFSSVSGELFF
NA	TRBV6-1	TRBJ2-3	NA	TGTGCCAGCAGTGACCCGCTAGGAGTGTCAGATACGCAGTATTTT	CASSDPLGVSDTQYF
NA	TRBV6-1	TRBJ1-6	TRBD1	TGTGCCAGCAGTGTCGACAGGGGCCATAATTCACCCCTCCACTTT	CASSVDRGHNSPLHF
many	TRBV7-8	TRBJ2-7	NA	TGTGCCAGCAGCTTAGAAGCGTCCCCGGGATCCTACGAGCAGTACTTC	CASSLEASPGSYEQYF